The 15 T cell receptor beta chains below come from one sample, sequenced in a study of blood T cell repertoires in COVID-19. Repertoires were generated with immunoSEQ multiplex PCR, while TCRdb's copy carries only in-frame clones and drops some. The sample lists about half a million clones, roughly 85% seen once, with approximately 3.4% in the top ten. Input material: peripheral blood. The receptors stem from a human donor in a cohort sampled during active COVID-19.

The CDR3 sequence: CATSLKREGTQYF. The CDR3 DNA reads TGTGCCACCAGCCTAAAGCGGGAGGGGACCCAGTACTTC. V gene TRBV15 combines with J gene TRBJ2-5; 10 bases line up with TRBD2. There are 13 residues in the CDR3. Germline CDR1 and CDR2: LNHNV and YYDKDF (reference sequence). The junction had 4 bases not matched to a gene; V was cut back by 5 bases and J by 7 bases.

The V and J genes are TRBV10-1 and TRBJ2-7, with D unresolved. With 10 bases removed from V and 2 bases from J, the gap between germline ends came to 18 bases. CDR3 size: 14 residues. Germline assignment: CDR1 WNHNN and CDR2 SYGVQD (reference sequence). The chain's CDR3 is CATSDGGVPYEQYF. CDR3 DNA: TGCGCCACCTCCGACGGTGGAGTGCCCTACGAGCAGTACTTC.

DNA for the CDR3: TGTGCCAGTAGTGCCTTGGGCTACACTGAAGCTTTCTTT. Protein product: CASSALGYTEAFF. The chain combines TRBV19 with TRBJ1-1; no definite D call. Germline V gene data show CDR1 as LNHDA and CDR2 as SQIVND (reference sequence). The V end lost 5 bases, the J end lost 3 bases, and 10 bases lay between the germline ends. This CDR3 is 13 amino acids long.

This clone appeared once. The chain recombines TRBV5-1 with TRBJ1-1; weak D call: TRBD1 (6 bases). Trimming stripped 4 bases from V and 3 bases from J, with 10 bases between. Germline V gene sequence: CDR1 SGHRS, CDR2 YFSETQ. The CDR3 totals 13 residues. CDR3 region: CASSTTGYTEAFF. The CDR3 region has the DNA TGCGCCAGCAGCACGACAGGATACACTGAAGCTTTCTTT.

This chain joins TRBV3-1 (or the pseudogene TRBV3-2) and TRBJ2-7; 8 bases align to TRBD1. CDR3 length: 14 amino acids. After removal of 2 bases from V and 6 bases from J, the junction contained 6 bases not matched to a gene. CDR1 and CDR2 from the germline V gene are LGHDT and YNNKEL (reference sequence). In DNA form, the CDR3 reads TGTGCCAGCAGCCAACCAGGGGGCGCGGGCGAGCAGTACTTC. Its translation is CASSQPGGAGEQYF.

This rearrangement joins TRBV5-1 to TRBJ2-2; TRBD1 matches 8 bases. This CDR3 has 17 amino acids. Germline V CDR1 and CDR2: SGHRS, YFSETQ. V lost 4 bases and J lost 6; bases outside the gene matches: 14. The CDR3 loop is CASSLGVGTGDAGELFF. Written as DNA, the CDR3 is TGCGCCAGCAGCCTAGGAGTGGGGACAGGAGACGCCGGGGAGCTGTTTTTT.

The DNA of the CDR3 is TGCAGCGTTCCTTCAGGACTAAACTTCAATGAGCAGTTCTTC. Translation gives CSVPSGLNFNEQFF. V usage is TRBV29-1 and J usage is TRBJ2-1, with a possible D match to TRBD2 (6 bases). The V end lost 5 bases, the J end lost 6 bases, and 17 bases lay between the germline ends. CDR1 and CDR2 (germline): SQVTM, ANQGSEA. This CDR3 spans 14 amino acids.

The genes are TRBV3-1 (or the pseudogene TRBV3-2) and TRBJ2-2, with D possibly being TRBD2 (6 bases). The CDR3 runs to 13 residues. Germline CDR1 is LGHDT and CDR2 is YNNKEL (reference sequence). CDR3 bases: TGTGCTAGCGGACTCCCTCCGTCCGGGGAGCTGTTTTTT. This codes for CASGLPPSGELFF.

The chain recombines TRBV11-1 with TRBJ2-1, with D tentatively TRBD2 (5 bases). This CDR3 has 15 residues. Germline-derived CDR1 and CDR2 are SGHAT and FQDESV (reference sequence). Trimming left V 8 bases short and J 8 bases short, with 22 bases between. CDR3 region: CASAWLAGSGDEQFF. The CDR3, as DNA: TGTGCCAGCGCCTGGTTGGCGGGTAGTGGAGATGAGCAGTTCTTC.

This chain connects TRBV7-3 to TRBJ1-2, with a weak D call TRBD1 (6 bases). V lost 2 bases and J lost 4, with 14 bases in between. The CDR3 has 15 residues. Germline V CDR1 and CDR2: SGHTA, FQGTGA. CDR3 DNA: TGTGCCAGCAGCTTAGGGTGGGCAGGGGTCTATGGCTACACCTTC. Amino acid sequence: CASSLGWAGVYGYTF. Supplemented by reference TRBV7-3 and TRBJ1-2, the full variable domain reads GAGVSQTPSNKVTEKGKYVELRCDPISGHTALYWYRQSLGQGPEFLIYFQGTGAADDSGLPNDRFFAVRPEGSVSTLKIQRTERGDSAVYLCASSLGWAGVYGYTFGSGTRLTVV.

The chain recombines TRBV11-3 with TRBJ2-7; 10 bases agree with TRBD1. This CDR3 has 14 residues. The germline V gene encodes CDR1 SGHNT and CDR2 YENEEA. V shed 3 bases, J shed 6 bases, and the junction held 5 bases outside the gene matches. Written as DNA, the CDR3 is TGTGCCAGCAGCTTCACCGGGACAGGGGCCGAGCAGTACTTC. It codes for CASSFTGTGAEQYF.

This clone turned up a few times. V gene TRBV7-8 combines with J gene TRBJ2-3, with TRBD1 identical over 9 bases. Germline-derived CDR1 and CDR2 are SGHVS and FQNEAQ. Trimming removed 5 bases from V and 1 base from J; junction bases left unmatched: 7. The CDR3 length is 16 residues. The CDR3 nucleotides are TGTGCCAGCAGCCTACAGGGGGCGCGGGGCACAGATACGCAGTATTTT. It specifies CASSLQGARGTDTQYF.

J is TRBJ1-1 and V is TRBV27; TRBD1 might be the D (5 bases). Trimming stripped 0 bases from V and 5 bases from J, with 13 bases between. Germline V CDR1 and CDR2: MNHEY, SMNVEV (reference sequence). The CDR3 consists of 15 residues. CDR3 coding DNA: TGTGCCAGCAGTTTATCTCGGGGGGTGGATACTGAAGCTTTCTTT. This gives the protein CASSLSRGVDTEAFF.

This rearrangement joins TRBV5-1 to TRBJ2-3; a weak D match, TRBD2 (6 bases). The CDR3 runs to 18 residues. The V gene's germline CDR1 is SGHRS and CDR2 YFSETQ. Trimming took 4 bases from V and 6 from J, leaving 27 bases between them. The CDR3 loop is CASSDRDRDSAQGDTQYF. The CDR3 DNA follows: TGCGCCAGCAGCGACAGAGACCGGGACTCAGCTCAAGGGGATACGCAGTATTTT.

The genes are TRBV6-2 or TRBV6-3 and TRBJ2-7; 10 nucleotides line up with TRBD1. Germline V gene data show CDR1 as MNHEY and CDR2 as SVGEGT. This CDR3 is built from 15 residues. Unmatched junction bases numbered 7, after V lost 6 bases and J lost 2 bases. The CDR3 spells CASSDRGQGTYEQYF. CDR3 DNA sequence: TGTGCCAGCAGCGACAGGGGACAGGGGACCTACGAGCAGTACTTC.